This T cell receptor beta chain was documented in a study of cytomegalovirus exposure and HLA in healthy donors. Profiled with immunoSEQ multiplex PCR; TCRdb holds only in-frame clones, not every one. The sample includes around 150,000 clones, roughly 91% of them seen just once. Trimming left V 3 bases short and J 4 bases short, with 11 bases between. The CDR3 loop spans 14 amino acids. Per the germline V gene, CDR1 is MDHEN and CDR2 is SYDVKM. The chain recombines TRBV28 with TRBJ2-3; D is possibly TRBD2 (6 bases). The receptor was derived from a man younger than 35 in good health and CMV-seronegative. The sequenced material came from PBMCs. CDR3 region: CASSFSSVPDTQYF. The CDR3 region has the DNA TGTGCCAGCAGTTTTTCTAGCGTTCCAGATACGCAGTATTTT.